This T cell receptor (beta chain) was documented in a study of technical replicates of blood from a few donors. Germline V gene data show CDR1 as SEHNR and CDR2 as FQNEAQ (reference sequence). This CDR3 comprises 14 residues. V was clipped by 8 bases and J by 1 base, with 14 bases between them. Repertoires were generated with immunoSEQ multiplex PCR, while TCRdb's copy carries only in-frame clones and drops some. The sample contains over 10,000 clones, approximately 86% of which appear only once. The sample was PBMCs. This chain joins TRBV7-9 and TRBJ1-1; D ambiguous. The TCR comes from a human donor in good health. CDR3 amino acids: CASVWLTSNTEAFF. CDR3 sequence (DNA): TGTGCCAGCGTCTGGTTGACATCGAACACTGAAGCTTTCTTT.